This T cell receptor beta chain was profiled in a study of T cell repertoires in aging, cancer and after chemotherapy. Amplification of TCR beta used genomic DNA extracted from peripheral blood. Losses at the gene ends were 4 bases for V and 3 bases for J; bases not matched to a gene: 7. Germline V gene sequence: CDR1 MNHEY, CDR2 SVGAGI. The CDR3 is 15 amino acids. TRB rearrangements spanning V, D and J were amplified using mixed TRB-A/B primers. One entry per CDR3 protein results from TCRdb running MiXCR on the multiplex PCR reads. Counted here are several thousand distinct CDR3 sequences, around 42% occurring once; the ten biggest clones make up more than 45%.

The chain links TRBV6-5 to TRBJ2-7; TRBD1 matches at 9 bases. This receptor was identified in a human donor in good health. The material sequenced was blood. This CDR3 reads CASSSPGTGIYEQYF. For the CDR3, the DNA is TGTGCCAGCAGTTCCCCCGGGACAGGGATCTACGAGCAGTACTTC.